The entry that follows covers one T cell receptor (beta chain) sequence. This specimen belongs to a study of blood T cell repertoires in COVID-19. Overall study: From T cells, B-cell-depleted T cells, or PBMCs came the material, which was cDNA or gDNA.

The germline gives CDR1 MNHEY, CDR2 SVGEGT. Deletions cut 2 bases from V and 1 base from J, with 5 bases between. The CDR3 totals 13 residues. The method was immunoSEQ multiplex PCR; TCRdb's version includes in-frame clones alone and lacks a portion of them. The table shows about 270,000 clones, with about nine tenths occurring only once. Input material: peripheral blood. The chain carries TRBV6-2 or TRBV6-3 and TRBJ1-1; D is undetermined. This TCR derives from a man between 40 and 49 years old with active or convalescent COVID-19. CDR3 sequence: CASSYPGNTEAFF. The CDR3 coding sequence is TGTGCCAGCAGTTACCCAGGGAACACTGAAGCTTTCTTT.